This T cell receptor beta chain was identified during a study of OX40 agonist ivuxolimab in advanced cancers. The method was immunoSEQ multiplex PCR; TCRdb's version includes in-frame clones alone and lacks a portion of them. The table includes around 45,000 clones, around 80% detected once. V dropped 5 bases and J dropped 1 base, with 11 bases sitting between them. Germline CDR1 and CDR2: SEHNR and FQNEAQ (reference sequence). This CDR3 is built from 14 residues. Sequences were derived from CD4+ or CD8+ T cells sorted from blood, sampled in a trial of the OX40 agonist ivuxolimab. The V and J genes are TRBV7-9 and TRBJ1-1; D not certain. The TCR sequence derives from an adult with an advanced solid tumor such as melanoma, head and neck, liver or kidney cancer. CDR3 coding DNA: TGTGCCAGCAGCCCCGATTTAGCGAACACTGAAGCTTTCTTT. Amino acid sequence: CASSPDLANTEAFF.